The present entry profiles one TCR beta chain with its context. This record comes from a study of metastatic and nonmetastatic thyroid tumors. All patients were untreated before thyroid surgery. TCRdb ran MiXCR on the PCR reads. Among around 20,000 clones listed, about 16% were seen once. CDR3 length: 16 amino acids. After removal of 5 bases from V and 0 bases from J, the junction contained 7 bases not matched to a gene. Germline loops: CDR1 SGHAT, CDR2 FQDESV (reference sequence). The chain employs TRBV11-1 and TRBJ2-3; TRBD1 agrees at 8 bases. This TCR came from a female donor with papillary thyroid cancer or a benign thyroid nodule (not recorded which). Some clones in this sample may be carry-over from other donors' samples. The sample was blood. The CDR3 loop is CASSLPDRESTDTQYF. The CDR3 region has the DNA TGTGCCAGCAGCCTTCCGGACAGGGAGAGCACAGATACGCAGTATTTT.